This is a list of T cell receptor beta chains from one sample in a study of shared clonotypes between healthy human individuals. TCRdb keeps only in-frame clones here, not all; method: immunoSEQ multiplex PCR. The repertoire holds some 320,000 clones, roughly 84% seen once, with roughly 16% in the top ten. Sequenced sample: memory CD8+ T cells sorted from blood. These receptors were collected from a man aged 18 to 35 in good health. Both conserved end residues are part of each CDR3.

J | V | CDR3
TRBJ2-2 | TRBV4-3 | CASSQEGGHPGELFF
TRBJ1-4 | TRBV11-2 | CASRRDRVLYEKLFF
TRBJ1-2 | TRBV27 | CASSPIVTTAQDGYTF
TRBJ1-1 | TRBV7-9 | CASSLWDREDTEAFF
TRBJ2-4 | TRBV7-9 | CASSPPSGGTGNIQYF
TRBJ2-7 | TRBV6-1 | CASSGGVDQGAYEQYF
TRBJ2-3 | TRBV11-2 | CASSLWGDERTDTQYF
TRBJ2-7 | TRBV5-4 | CASSWDVGGISYEQYF
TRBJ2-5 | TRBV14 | CASSQTGFQETQYF
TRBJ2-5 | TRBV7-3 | CASSLAGDQETQYF
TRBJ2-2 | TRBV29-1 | CSVAPAGANTGELFF